This T cell receptor beta chain was retrieved from a study of tumor-infiltrating lymphocytes in oesophageal squamous cell carcinoma. This clonotype was observed a handful of times. MiXCR, run by TCRdb on the PCR reads, gives a single entry per CDR3 protein. The sample lists just over 20,000 distinct CDR3 sequences; around 39% were seen once. After removal of 1 base from V and 11 bases from J, the junction contained 15 bases not matched to a gene. Per germline, CDR1 MDHEN and CDR2 SYDVKM. This CDR3 has 16 amino acids. The rearrangement uses TRBV28 and TRBJ2-5, with 8 positions matching TRBD2. The TCR sequence derives from a male donor with esophageal squamous cell carcinoma. The specimen was esophageal tumor tissue. The CDR3 DNA follows: TGTGCCAGCAGTTTATATAACCGGGGGGGGGGAAATGAGCAGTACTTC. It specifies CASSLYNRGGGNEQYF.